The 17 T cell receptor beta chains below come from one sample, sequenced in a study of PD-1 blockade in classical Hodgkin lymphoma. Data came from immunoSEQ multiplex PCR; TCRdb stores just in-frame clones and leaves some out. The profile covers about 21,000 clones, with roughly 77% appearing a single time and 15% to 20% taken by the ten largest. Time point here: cycle 4 day 1 (C4D1), after 6 weeks of nivolumab. In every patient, relapse followed autologous stem cell transplantation, while exposure to brentuximab vedotin differed. Sequences were derived from peripheral blood mononuclear cells (PBMCs), sampled before the fourth cycle of nivolumab. Receptor source: a human donor with classical Hodgkin lymphoma.

V and J are TRBV18 and TRBJ1-1; weak D call: TRBD1 (5 bases). Trimming took 2 bases from V and 1 from J, leaving 8 bases between them. CDR1 is KGHSH and CDR2 is LQKENI in the germline V gene. This CDR3 is 14 amino acids long. The CDR3 DNA sequence: TGTGCCAGCTCACCAGGGGCCACGAACACTGAAGCTTTCTTT. This codes for CASSPGATNTEAFF. The full variable domain, rest sourced from reference TRBV18 and TRBJ1-1, is NAGVMQNPRHLVRRRGQEARLRCSPMKGHSHVYWYRQLPEEGLKFMVYLQKENIIDESGMPKERFSAEFPKEGPSILRIQQVVRGDSAAYFCASSPGATNTEAFFGQGTRLTVV.

This clone appeared a few times. Here the CDR3 reads CASSRGGADGYTF. In DNA form, the CDR3 reads TGCGCCAGCAGTCGAGGGGGCGCGGATGGCTACACCTTC. This sequence joins TRBV10-1 and TRBJ1-2; 7 bases are a match to TRBD1. This CDR3 contains 13 residues. The V and J ends lost 5 bases and 6 bases, in that order; junction bases with no gene match: 6. Germline loops: CDR1 WNHNN, CDR2 SYGVQD (reference sequence).

This clone has more than one count but fewer than ten. The rearrangement uses TRBV7-9 and TRBJ2-1, with a tentative D call TRBD1 (5 bases). V dropped 4 bases and J dropped 3 bases, with 10 bases sitting between them. Germline CDR1 and CDR2: SEHNR and FQNEAQ (reference sequence). CDR3 length: 14 residues. CDR3 sequence: CASSYNRIYNEQFF. DNA for the CDR3: TGTGCCAGCAGCTACAACAGGATCTACAATGAGCAGTTCTTC.

This chain uses TRBV7-9 with TRBJ1-5, with 7 positions matching TRBD1. Germline trimming cut 1 base from V and 5 bases from J; bases unmatched to any gene: 14. Germline CDR1 SEHNR, CDR2 FQNEAQ (reference sequence). This CDR3 contains 18 residues. As DNA, the CDR3 is TGTGCCAGCAGCTTAGTGGGCAGGGGGAACTTGGCATATCAGCCCCAGCATTTT. It specifies CASSLVGRGNLAYQPQHF.

The V gene is TRBV6-1, the J gene TRBJ2-1; tentatively, D is TRBD2 (6 bases). This CDR3 comprises 18 residues. V lost 4 bases and J 0 bases, leaving 19 bases between the germline ends. The germline V gene has CDR1 MNHNS and CDR2 SASEGT. CDR3 sequence: CASSVFAGGTVSYNEQFF. As DNA, the CDR3 is TGTGCCAGCAGTGTCTTTGCTGGGGGGACCGTCTCCTACAATGAGCAGTTCTTC.

The V call is TRBV19, the J call TRBJ2-2; tentative D call: TRBD2 (5 bases). The germline V gene encodes CDR1 LNHDA and CDR2 SQIVND (reference sequence). The CDR3 length is 15 residues. V lost 3 bases, J lost 6 bases, and 14 bases lay in between. The CDR3 bases are TGTGCCAGTAGTATTTGGCAGGACGGGGCCGGGGAGCTGTTTTTT. Encoded protein: CASSIWQDGAGELFF.

V gene TRBV5-1 combines with J gene TRBJ2-1; D call uncertain. The V end lost 0 bases, the J end lost 7 bases, and 5 bases lay between the germline ends. This CDR3 has 12 residues. Per germline, CDR1 SGHRS and CDR2 YFSETQ. CDR3 in DNA: TGCGCCAGCAGCTTGGTTGCAAATGAGCAGTTCTTC. Protein: CASSLVANEQFF.

The chain combines TRBV2 with TRBJ1-5; maybe TRBD1 (6 bases). V was cut by 2 bases and J by 2 bases, with 10 bases left in between. The CDR3 has 15 amino acids. CDR1 and CDR2 from the germline V gene are SNHLY and FYNNEI. CDR3 amino acids: CASSEMGARNQPQHF. The CDR3 nucleotides are TGTGCCAGCAGTGAAATGGGGGCTCGCAATCAGCCCCAGCATTTT.

Only a few counts were recorded for this clone. The genes are TRBV5-1 and TRBJ1-3; 7 bases align to TRBD1. This CDR3 contains 16 residues. CDR1 SGHRS and CDR2 YFSETQ come from the germline V gene. Trimming cost V 4 bases and J 2 bases; bases outside gene matches: 9. This chain's CDR3 is CASSTGTAAPGNTIYF. The CDR3 nucleotides are TGCGCCAGCAGCACCGGGACAGCCGCGCCTGGAAACACCATATATTTT.

This clone was observed a handful of times. The V gene is TRBV19, the J gene TRBJ1-5; D perhaps matches TRBD1 (5 bases). Germline V gives CDR1 LNHDA, CDR2 SQIVND (reference sequence). The CDR3 loop spans 15 amino acids. V was shortened by 5 bases and J by 8 bases, with 19 bases between the two germline ends. CDR3 DNA: TGTGCCAGTAGTCCCGGGTCCGGGGGGGTGGAGCCCCAGCATTTT. Its translation: CASSPGSGGVEPQHF.

The V and J genes are TRBV28 and TRBJ1-4, with D tentatively TRBD1 (5 bases). The CDR3 consists of 16 residues. Germline V CDR1 and CDR2: MDHEN, SYDVKM. Trimming left V 0 bases short and J 2 bases short, with 10 bases between. CDR3 in amino acids: CASSLWGGVTNEKLFF. As DNA, the CDR3 is TGTGCCAGCAGTTTATGGGGGGGAGTTACTAATGAAAAACTGTTTTTT.

CDR3 sequence reads: CASSDGGPLSYEQYF. The CDR3 DNA sequence: TGCGCCAGCAGTGATGGGGGCCCACTCTCCTACGAGCAGTACTTC. This chain joins TRBV10-1 and TRBJ2-7, with D maybe TRBD1 (6 bases). The CDR3 length is 15 residues. Trimming cost V 3 bases and J 0 bases, with 12 bases left between them. In germline, CDR1 is WNHNN, CDR2 SYGVQD (reference sequence).

The chain joins TRBV2 to TRBJ2-1; TRBD2 matches 12 bases. Trimming at V came to 4 bases and at J to 2 bases, leaving 0 bases not matched to a gene. This CDR3 comprises 15 residues. CDR1 and CDR2 from the germline V gene are SNHLY and FYNNEI. The CDR3 spells CASSGTSGTYNEQFF. For the CDR3, the DNA is TGTGCCAGCAGTGGGACTAGCGGGACCTACAATGAGCAGTTCTTC.

The chain uses TRBV7-2 and TRBJ2-1; D call uncertain. Germline values: CDR1 SGHTA, CDR2 FQGNSA. Trimming stripped 1 base from V and 3 bases from J, with 4 bases between. The CDR3 is 13 amino acids. The CDR3, as DNA: TGTGCCAGCAGCTTAGATAACTACAATGAGCAGTTCTTC. It codes for CASSLDNYNEQFF.

V usage is TRBV18 and J usage is TRBJ2-3, with TRBD2 matching over 9 bases. CDR1 and CDR2 from the germline V gene are KGHSH and LQKENI. Trimming at V came to 2 bases and at J to 3 bases, leaving 6 bases not matched to a gene. The CDR3 is 16 residues long. The CDR3 bases are TGTGCCAGCTCACCAATGGCTAGCGGGATTACAGATACGCAGTATTTT. Its translation is CASSPMASGITDTQYF. The full variable domain, its missing parts supplied by reference TRBV18 and TRBJ2-3, is NAGVMQNPRHLVRRRGQEARLRCSPMKGHSHVYWYRQLPEEGLKFMVYLQKENIIDESGMPKERFSAEFPKEGPSILRIQQVVRGDSAAYFCASSPMASGITDTQYFGPGTRLTVL.

Only a few counts were recorded for this clone. This rearrangement joins TRBV19 to TRBJ1-2, with D tentatively TRBD1 (5 bases). The CDR3 spans 14 residues. Deletions cut 2 bases from V and 1 base from J, with 8 bases between. Germline values: CDR1 LNHDA, CDR2 SQIVND (reference sequence). CDR3 loop: CASSIRQNNYGYTF. Here the CDR3 DNA reads TGTGCCAGTAGTATACGACAGAATAACTATGGCTACACCTTC.

The chain recombines TRBV29-1 with TRBJ2-3; TRBD1 is a possible D gene (7 bases). The CDR3 has 16 residues. The ends were cut back, 6 bases at V and 6 bases at J, with 25 bases in the middle. Per the germline V gene, CDR1 is SQVTM and CDR2 is ANQGSEA. The CDR3 protein is CSVRGDRDRLSDTQYF. Here the CDR3 DNA reads TGCAGCGTGAGGGGGGACCGGGACAGATTGTCGGATACGCAGTATTTT.